The source of this T cell receptor (beta chain) is a study of blood T cell repertoires in COVID-19. Study-level information: Nucleic acid was either cDNA or gDNA, and it came from T cells, B-cell-depleted T cells, or PBMCs.

Per the authors' pipeline: Reference gene primer amplification in the assay estimated nucleated cell counts. Profiling relied on immunoSEQ multiplex PCR, and the TCRdb table lists in-frame clones only, not all of them. V, J and clone size were drawn from that table, and D and trimming were deduced from the DNA. This sample has 120,000 to 150,000 clones, with over 75% found just once. This clone has only a few counts. Germline V CDR1 and CDR2: SGHRS, YFSETQ. The CDR3 runs 14 residues. V shed 4 bases and J shed 2 bases, with 10 bases lying between them. Sequences were obtained from peripheral blood. V usage is TRBV5-1 and J usage is TRBJ1-5, with D perhaps TRBD1 (6 bases). The TCR originated in a woman aged 60-75 years with active COVID-19. CDR3 DNA sequence: TGCGCCAGCAGCCAGGACAGTCGCAATCAGCCCCAGCATTTT. Translating gives CASSQDSRNQPQHF. Based on the CDR3 plus reference TRBV5-1 and TRBJ1-5, the full variable domain is KAGVTQTPRYLIKTRGQQVTLSCSPISGHRSVSWYQQTPGQGLQFLFEYFSETQRNKGNFPGRFSGRQFSNSRSEMNVSTLELGDSALYLCASSQDSRNQPQHFGDGTRLSIL.